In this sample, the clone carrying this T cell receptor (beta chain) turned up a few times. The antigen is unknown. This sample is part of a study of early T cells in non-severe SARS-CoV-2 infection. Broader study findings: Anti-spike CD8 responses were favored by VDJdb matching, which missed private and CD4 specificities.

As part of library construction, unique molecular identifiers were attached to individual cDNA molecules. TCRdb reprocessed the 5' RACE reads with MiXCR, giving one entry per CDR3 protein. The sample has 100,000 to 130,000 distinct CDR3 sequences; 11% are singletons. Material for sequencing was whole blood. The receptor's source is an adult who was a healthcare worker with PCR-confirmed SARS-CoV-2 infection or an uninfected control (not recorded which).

The CDR3 spells CSGRTSVTGELFF. CDR3 nucleotides: TGCAGCGGACGGACTAGCGTCACCGGGGAGCTGTTTTTT. V is TRBV29-1 and J is TRBJ2-2; 9 bases are shared with TRBD2. There are 13 residues in the CDR3. V lost 7 bases, J lost 4 bases, and 4 bases stayed unmatched. Per germline, CDR1 SQVTM and CDR2 ANQGSEA.